This TCR beta chain was profiled in a study of cytomegalovirus exposure and HLA in healthy donors. Study observations and caveats: A list of 164 TCR beta chains associated with cytomegalovirus was given. Per published reports, the classifier diagnosed cytomegalovirus status with high specificity and sensitivity. A subsequent analysis found that TCR clusters from the first cohort also tended to co-occur in the approximately 130 validation repertoires, with approximately 94% of cluster scores above 0.

The CDR3 runs to 15 residues. Germline V gene lookup returns CDR1 MNHEY and CDR2 SMNVEV (reference sequence). The V end lost 0 bases, the J end lost 4 bases, and 9 bases lay between the germline ends. Sequencing was performed with immunoSEQ multiplex PCR; in TCRdb, only in-frame clones are kept and a portion is missing. This table has 90,000 to 130,000 clones, around 85% appearing once. With respect to this clone: Its antigen is not identified.

Sequenced material: PBMCs. This sequence was found in a woman between 18 and 29 years old in good health and CMV-seronegative. V is TRBV27 and J is TRBJ1-4; no reliable D call. The CDR3 here is CASSLSFLNNEKLFF. Here the CDR3 DNA reads TGTGCCAGCAGTTTATCGTTTCTAAATAATGAAAAACTGTTTTTT.